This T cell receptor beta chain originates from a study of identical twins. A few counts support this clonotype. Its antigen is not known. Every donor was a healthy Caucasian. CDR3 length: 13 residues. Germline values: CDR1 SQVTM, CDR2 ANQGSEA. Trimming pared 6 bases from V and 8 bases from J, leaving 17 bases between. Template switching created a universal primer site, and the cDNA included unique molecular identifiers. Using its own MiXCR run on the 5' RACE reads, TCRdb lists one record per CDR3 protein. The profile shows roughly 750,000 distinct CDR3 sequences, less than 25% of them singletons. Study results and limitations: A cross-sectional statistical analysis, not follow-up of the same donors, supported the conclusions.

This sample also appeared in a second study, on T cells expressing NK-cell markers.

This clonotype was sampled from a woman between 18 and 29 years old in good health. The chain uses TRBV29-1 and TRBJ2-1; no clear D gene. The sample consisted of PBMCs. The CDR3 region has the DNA TGCAGCGTGACCTCGGATGGGGTTTATGAGCAGTTCTTC. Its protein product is CSVTSDGVYEQFF.